Included here is one TCR beta chain sequence, with context. Its cognate antigen is unknown. The same CDR3 can be traced to other DNA sequences in this sample. The sample originates from a study of CD8+ T cells in alopecia areata. Study-wide findings and caveats: Scalp lesions, especially in alopecia totalis/universalis, had higher clonality than normal scalp. Alphabeta T cells residing in normal skin are also sequenced in scalp samples. Tofacitinib yielded significantly lower scalp clonality and fewer expanded CD8+ clones among the top 100.

Stated treatment: oral pan-JAK inhibitor, 5-10 mg twice daily. Punch biopsies of lesional scalp, plus peripheral blood, were taken from alopecia areata patients. RNA was extracted and reverse transcribed into cDNA as the sequencing template. Assay: immunoSEQ multiplex PCR; the TCRdb copy retains only in-frame clones and omits some. This sample has 80,000 to 100,000 clones; roughly two fifths occur once, and the top ten carry around 19%. The sequencing here drew on CD8+ T cells sorted from blood, taken at week 24, from a patient treated with tofacitinib. The clonotype was recovered from a human donor with alopecia areata.

CDR3 nucleotides: TGTGCCAGCAGCTTAGGTGACTACGAGCAGTACTTC. This sequence encodes CASSLGDYEQYF. This chain joins TRBV7-9 and TRBJ2-7; D is unresolved. Germline CDR1 reads SEHNR; CDR2 reads FQNEAQ (reference sequence). The CDR3 is 12 residues long. Trimming left V 1 base short and J 3 bases short, with 4 bases between.